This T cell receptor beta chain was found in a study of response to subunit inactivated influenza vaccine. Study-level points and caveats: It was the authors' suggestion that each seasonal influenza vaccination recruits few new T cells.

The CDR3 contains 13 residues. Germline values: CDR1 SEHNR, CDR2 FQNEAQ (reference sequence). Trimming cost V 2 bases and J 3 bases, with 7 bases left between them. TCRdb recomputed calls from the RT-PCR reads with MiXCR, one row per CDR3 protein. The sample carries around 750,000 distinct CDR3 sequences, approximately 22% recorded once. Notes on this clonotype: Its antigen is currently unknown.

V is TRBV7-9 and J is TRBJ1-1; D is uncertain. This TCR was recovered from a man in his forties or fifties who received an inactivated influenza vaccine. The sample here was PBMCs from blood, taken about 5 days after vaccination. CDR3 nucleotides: TGTGCCAGCAGCTTAAACGGGGACACTGAAGCTTTCTTT. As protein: CASSLNGDTEAFF.